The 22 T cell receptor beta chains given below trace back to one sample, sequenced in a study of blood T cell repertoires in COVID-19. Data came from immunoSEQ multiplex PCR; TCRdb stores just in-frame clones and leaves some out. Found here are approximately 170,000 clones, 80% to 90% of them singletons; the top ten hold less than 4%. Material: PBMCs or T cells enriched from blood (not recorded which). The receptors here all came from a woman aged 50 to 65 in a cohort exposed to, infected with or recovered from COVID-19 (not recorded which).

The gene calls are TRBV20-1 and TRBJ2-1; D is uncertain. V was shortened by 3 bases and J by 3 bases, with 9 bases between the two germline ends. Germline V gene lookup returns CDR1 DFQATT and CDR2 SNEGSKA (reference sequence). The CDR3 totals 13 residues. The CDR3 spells CSASTPSYNEQFF. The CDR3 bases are TGCAGTGCTAGTACCCCCAGCTACAATGAGCAGTTCTTC.

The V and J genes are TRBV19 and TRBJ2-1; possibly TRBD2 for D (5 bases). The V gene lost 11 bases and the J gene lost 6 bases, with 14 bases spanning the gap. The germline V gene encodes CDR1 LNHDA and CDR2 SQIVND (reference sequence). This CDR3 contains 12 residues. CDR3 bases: TGTGCCTCGGCGTGGGCGGGCAATGAGCAGTTCTTC. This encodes CASAWAGNEQFF.

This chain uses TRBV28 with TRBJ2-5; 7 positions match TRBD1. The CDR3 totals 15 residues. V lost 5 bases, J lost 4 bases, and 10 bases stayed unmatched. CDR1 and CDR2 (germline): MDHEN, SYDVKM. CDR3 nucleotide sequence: TGTGCCAGCAGTCCTATTAACAGGGGTGGAGAGACCCAGTACTTC. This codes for CASSPINRGGETQYF.

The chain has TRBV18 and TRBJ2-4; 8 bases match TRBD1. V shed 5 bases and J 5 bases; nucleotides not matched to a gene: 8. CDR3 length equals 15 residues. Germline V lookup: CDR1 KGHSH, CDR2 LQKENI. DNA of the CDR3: TGTGCCAGCTCAAGCGGACAGGGCAGGGAAAACATTCAGTACTTC. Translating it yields CASSSGQGRENIQYF.

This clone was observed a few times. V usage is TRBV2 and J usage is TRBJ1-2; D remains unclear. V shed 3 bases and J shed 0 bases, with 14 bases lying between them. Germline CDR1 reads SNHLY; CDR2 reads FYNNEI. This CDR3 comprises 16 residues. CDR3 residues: CASSEAGIPANYGYTF. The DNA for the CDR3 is TGTGCCAGCAGTGAGGCGGGGATCCCTGCTAACTATGGCTACACCTTC.

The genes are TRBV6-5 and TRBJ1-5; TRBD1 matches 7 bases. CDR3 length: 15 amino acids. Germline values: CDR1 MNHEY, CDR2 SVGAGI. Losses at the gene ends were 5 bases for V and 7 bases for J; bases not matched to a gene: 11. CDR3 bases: TGTGCCAGCAGTCCACGCGGGACAGCAGGCCAGCCCCAGCATTTT. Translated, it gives CASSPRGTAGQPQHF.

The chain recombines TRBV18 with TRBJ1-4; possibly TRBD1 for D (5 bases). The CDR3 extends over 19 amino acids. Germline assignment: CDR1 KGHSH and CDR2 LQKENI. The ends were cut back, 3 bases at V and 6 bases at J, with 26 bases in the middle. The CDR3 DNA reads TGTGCCAGCTCACCGTGGCGACAGAACCCGAACCGTGGTGATGAAAAACTGTTTTTT. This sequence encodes CASSPWRQNPNRGDEKLFF.

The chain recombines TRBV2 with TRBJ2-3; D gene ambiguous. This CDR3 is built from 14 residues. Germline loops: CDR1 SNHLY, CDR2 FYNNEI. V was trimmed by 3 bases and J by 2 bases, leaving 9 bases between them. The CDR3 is CASSDAVYTDTQYF. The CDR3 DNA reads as TGTGCCAGCAGTGACGCGGTGTACACAGATACGCAGTATTTT.

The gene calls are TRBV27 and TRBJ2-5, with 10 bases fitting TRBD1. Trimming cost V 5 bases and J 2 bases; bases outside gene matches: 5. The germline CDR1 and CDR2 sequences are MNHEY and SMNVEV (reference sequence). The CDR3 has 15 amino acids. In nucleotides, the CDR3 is TGTGCCAGCAGTAACCGGGACAGGGGACAAGAGACCCAGTACTTC. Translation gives CASSNRDRGQETQYF.

The CDR3 reads CASSPRDRGNEQYF. In DNA form, the CDR3 reads TGTGCCAGCAGCCCCCGGGACAGGGGCAACGAGCAGTACTTC. The rearrangement links TRBV3-1 (or the pseudogene TRBV3-2) to TRBJ2-7; TRBD1 matches at 10 bases. The germline CDR1 and CDR2 sequences are LGHDT and YNNKEL (reference sequence). The trim removed 4 bases at V and 5 bases at J, leaving 5 bases unmatched. This CDR3 has 14 residues.

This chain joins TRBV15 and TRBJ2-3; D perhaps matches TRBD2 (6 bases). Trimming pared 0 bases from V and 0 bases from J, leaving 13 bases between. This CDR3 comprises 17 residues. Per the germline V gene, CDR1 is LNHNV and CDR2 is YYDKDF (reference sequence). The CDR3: CATSRDAGGTSTDTQYF. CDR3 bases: TGTGCCACCAGCAGAGATGCTGGGGGGACTAGCACAGATACGCAGTATTTT.

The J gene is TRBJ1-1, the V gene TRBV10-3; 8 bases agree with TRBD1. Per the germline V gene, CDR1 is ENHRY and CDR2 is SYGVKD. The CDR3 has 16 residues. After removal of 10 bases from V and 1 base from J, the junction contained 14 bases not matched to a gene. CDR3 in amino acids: CATVISPQGANTEAFF. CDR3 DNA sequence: TGTGCCACTGTAATCAGCCCCCAGGGGGCGAACACTGAAGCTTTCTTT.

The DNA of the CDR3 is TGTGCCAGCTCACCCTCAAGTACAGGGAGCTCCTACAATGAGCAGTTCTTC. It codes for CASSPSSTGSSYNEQFF. The rearrangement links TRBV18 to TRBJ2-1; a weak D match, TRBD1 (6 bases). Per germline, CDR1 KGHSH and CDR2 LQKENI. The CDR3 sequence is 17 residues long. With 3 bases removed from V and 0 bases from J, the gap between germline ends came to 15 bases.

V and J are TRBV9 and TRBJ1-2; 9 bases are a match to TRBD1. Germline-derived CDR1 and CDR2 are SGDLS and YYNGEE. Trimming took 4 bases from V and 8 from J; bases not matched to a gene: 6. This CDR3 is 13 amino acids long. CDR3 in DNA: TGTGCCAGCAGCCCTTGGGACAGGGACGGCTACACCTTC. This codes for CASSPWDRDGYTF.

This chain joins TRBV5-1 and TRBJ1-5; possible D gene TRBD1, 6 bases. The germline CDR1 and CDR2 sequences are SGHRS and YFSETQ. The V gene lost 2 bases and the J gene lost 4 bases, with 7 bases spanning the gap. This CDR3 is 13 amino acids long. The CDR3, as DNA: TGCGCCAGCAGCTTAGGACAGAATCAGCCCCAGCATTTT. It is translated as CASSLGQNQPQHF.

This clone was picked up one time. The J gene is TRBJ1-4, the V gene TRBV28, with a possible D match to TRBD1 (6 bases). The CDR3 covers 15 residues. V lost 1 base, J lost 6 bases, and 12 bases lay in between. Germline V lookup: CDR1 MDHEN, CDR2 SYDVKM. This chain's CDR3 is CASSLYGAGDEKLFF. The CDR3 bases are TGTGCCAGCAGTTTATATGGGGCAGGGGATGAAAAACTGTTTTTT.

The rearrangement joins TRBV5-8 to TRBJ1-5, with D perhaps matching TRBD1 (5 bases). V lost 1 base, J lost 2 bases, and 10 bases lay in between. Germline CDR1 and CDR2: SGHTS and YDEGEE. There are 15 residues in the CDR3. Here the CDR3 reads CASSLMGGGNQPQHF. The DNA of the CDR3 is TGTGCCAGCAGCTTGATGGGAGGGGGCAATCAGCCCCAGCATTTT.

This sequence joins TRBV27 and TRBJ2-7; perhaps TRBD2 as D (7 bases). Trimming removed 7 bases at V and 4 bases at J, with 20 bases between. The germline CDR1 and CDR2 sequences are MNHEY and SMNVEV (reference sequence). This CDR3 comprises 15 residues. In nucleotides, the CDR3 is TGTGCCAGCACCCCGTGGGGGGGCGCCGGGTACGAGCAGTACTTC. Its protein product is CASTPWGGAGYEQYF.

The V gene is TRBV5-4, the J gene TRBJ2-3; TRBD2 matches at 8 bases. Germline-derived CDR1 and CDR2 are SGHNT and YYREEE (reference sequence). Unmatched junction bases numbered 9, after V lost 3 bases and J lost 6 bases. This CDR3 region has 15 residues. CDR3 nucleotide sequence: TGTGCCAGCAGCTCTCCGGGACTAGGGGTGGATACGCAGTATTTT. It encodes CASSSPGLGVDTQYF.

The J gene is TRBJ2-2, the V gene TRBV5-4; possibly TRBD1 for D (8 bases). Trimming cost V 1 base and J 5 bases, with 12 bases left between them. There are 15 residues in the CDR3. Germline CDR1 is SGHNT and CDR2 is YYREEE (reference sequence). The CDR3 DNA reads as TGTGCCAGCAGCTTGTACAGGGGGGGGACCGGGGAGCTGTTTTTT. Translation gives CASSLYRGGTGELFF.

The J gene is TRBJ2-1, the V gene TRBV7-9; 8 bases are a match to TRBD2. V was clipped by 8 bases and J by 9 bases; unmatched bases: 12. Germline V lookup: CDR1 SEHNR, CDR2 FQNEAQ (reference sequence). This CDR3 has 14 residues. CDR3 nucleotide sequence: TGTGCCAGCGTTACCGGGAGGGCTTTCGGTGAGCAGTTCTTC. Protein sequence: CASVTGRAFGEQFF.

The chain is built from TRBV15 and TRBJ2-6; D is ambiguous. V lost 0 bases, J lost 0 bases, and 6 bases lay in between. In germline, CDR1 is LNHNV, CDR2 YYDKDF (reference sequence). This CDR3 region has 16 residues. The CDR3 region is CATSRDRNSGANVLTF. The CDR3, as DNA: TGTGCCACCAGCAGAGACAGAAACTCTGGGGCCAACGTCCTGACTTTC.